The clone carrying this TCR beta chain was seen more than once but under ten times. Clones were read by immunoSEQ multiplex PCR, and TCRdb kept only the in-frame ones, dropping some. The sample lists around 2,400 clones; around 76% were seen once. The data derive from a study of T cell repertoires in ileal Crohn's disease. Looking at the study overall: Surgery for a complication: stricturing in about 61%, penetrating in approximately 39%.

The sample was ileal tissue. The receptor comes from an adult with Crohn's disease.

CDR3 residues: CASTSGLSYGYTF. The CDR3 DNA is TGTGCCAGCACCAGCGGGTTAAGCTATGGCTACACCTTC. The chain is built from TRBV6-1 and TRBJ1-2; D is uncertain. Germline V gene data show CDR1 as MNHNS and CDR2 as SASEGT. The CDR3 runs 13 residues. With 7 bases removed from V and 4 bases from J, the gap between germline ends came to 13 bases.